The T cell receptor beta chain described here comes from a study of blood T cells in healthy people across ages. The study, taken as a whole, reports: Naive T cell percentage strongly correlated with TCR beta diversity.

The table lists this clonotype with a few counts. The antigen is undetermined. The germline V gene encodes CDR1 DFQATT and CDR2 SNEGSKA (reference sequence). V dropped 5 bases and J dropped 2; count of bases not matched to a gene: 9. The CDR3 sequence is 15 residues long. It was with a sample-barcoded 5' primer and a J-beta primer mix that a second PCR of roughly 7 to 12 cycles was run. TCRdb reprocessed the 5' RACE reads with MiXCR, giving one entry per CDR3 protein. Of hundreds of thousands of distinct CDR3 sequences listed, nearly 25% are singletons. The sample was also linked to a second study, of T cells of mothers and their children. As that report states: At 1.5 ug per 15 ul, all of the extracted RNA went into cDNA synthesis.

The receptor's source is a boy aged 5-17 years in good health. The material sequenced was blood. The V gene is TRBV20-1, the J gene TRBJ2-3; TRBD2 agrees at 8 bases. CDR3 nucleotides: TGCAGTGCTGTAGCGGGGATGGAAGCCACAGATACGCAGTATTTT. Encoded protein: CSAVAGMEATDTQYF.